One T cell receptor (beta chain) is described in this entry. No antigen is known for it. This entry comes from a study of cytomegalovirus exposure and HLA in healthy donors. The study's findings and limits: A highly shared variant cluster was judged a likely technical artifact. Later, TCR association rates were found to vary by HLA locus, highest for DRB1 and lowest for HLA-C.

With 60 Vbeta and 13 Jbeta primers, the PCR was carried out. Measured with immunoSEQ multiplex PCR; TCRdb has only the in-frame clones, and not every one. Recorded for this sample: under 130,000 clones. This CDR3 region has 11 residues. Per germline, CDR1 SGHVS and CDR2 FNYEAQ. V gave up 6 bases and J gave up 2 bases, with 4 bases separating them. This rearrangement joins TRBV7-6 to TRBJ2-5; no reliable D call. Specimen: PBMCs. The receptor's source is a man aged 35 to 55 in good health and CMV-seronegative. DNA of the CDR3: TGTGCCAGCAGTCGGCAAGAGACCCAGTACTTC. This encodes CASSRQETQYF.